This T cell receptor beta chain was documented in a study of T cell changes during pregnancy in multiple sclerosis. The CDR3 has 11 residues. CDR1 is SQVTM, CDR2 ANQGSEA, per germline. V shed 7 bases and J shed 10 bases, with 14 bases lying between them. The protocol was immunoSEQ multiplex PCR, while the TCRdb copy is restricted to in-frame clones and leaves out a portion. The sample includes roughly 60,000 clones, around 97% of them seen just once. The sample consisted of CD8+ T cells from peripheral blood mononuclear cells, taken after pregnancy. This clonotype originated in a female donor with multiple sclerosis, enrolled in a pregnancy study. This sequence joins TRBV29-1 and TRBJ2-1; D is perhaps TRBD2 (6 bases). This CDR3 is CSATAGREQFF. CDR3 bases: TGCAGCGCGACGGCGGGAAGGGAGCAGTTCTTC.